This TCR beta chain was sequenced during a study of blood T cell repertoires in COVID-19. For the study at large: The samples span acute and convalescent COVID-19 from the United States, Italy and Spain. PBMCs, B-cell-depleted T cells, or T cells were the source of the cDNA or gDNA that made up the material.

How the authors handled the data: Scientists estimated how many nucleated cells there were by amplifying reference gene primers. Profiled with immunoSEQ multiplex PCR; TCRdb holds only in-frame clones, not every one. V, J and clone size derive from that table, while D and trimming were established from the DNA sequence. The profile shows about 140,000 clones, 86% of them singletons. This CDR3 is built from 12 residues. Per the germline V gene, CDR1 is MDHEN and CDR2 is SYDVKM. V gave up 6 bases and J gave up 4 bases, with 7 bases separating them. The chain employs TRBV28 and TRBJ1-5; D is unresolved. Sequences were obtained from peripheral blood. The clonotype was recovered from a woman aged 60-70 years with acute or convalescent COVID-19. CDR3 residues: CASRYPNQPQHF. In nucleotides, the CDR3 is TGTGCCAGCAGGTATCCTAATCAGCCCCAGCATTTT. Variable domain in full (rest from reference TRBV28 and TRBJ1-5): DVKVTQSSRYLVKRTGEKVFLECVQDMDHENMFWYRQDPGLGLRLIYFSYDVKMKEKGDIPEGYSVSREKKERFSLILESASTNQTSMYLCASRYPNQPQHFGDGTRLSIL.